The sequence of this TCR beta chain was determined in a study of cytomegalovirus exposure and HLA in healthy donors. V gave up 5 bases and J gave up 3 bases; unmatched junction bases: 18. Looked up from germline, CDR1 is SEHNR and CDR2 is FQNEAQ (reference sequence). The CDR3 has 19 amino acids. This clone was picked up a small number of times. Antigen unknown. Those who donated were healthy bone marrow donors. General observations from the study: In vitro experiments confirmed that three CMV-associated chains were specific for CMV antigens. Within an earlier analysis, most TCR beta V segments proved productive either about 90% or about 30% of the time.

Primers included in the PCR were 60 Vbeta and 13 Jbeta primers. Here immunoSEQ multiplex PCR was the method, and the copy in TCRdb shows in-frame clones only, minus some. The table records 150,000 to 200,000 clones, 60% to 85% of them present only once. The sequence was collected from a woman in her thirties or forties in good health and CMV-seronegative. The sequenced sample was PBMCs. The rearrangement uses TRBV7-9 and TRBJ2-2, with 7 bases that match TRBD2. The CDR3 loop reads CASSLLKGAGERYTGELFF. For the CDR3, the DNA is TGTGCCAGCAGCCTCTTGAAGGGTGCGGGAGAACGGTACACCGGGGAGCTGTTTTTT.